This T cell receptor beta chain was sequenced in a study of shared clonotypes between healthy human individuals. V lost 5 bases and J lost 3, with 13 bases in between. This CDR3 is built from 15 residues. Germline-derived CDR1 and CDR2 are LNHDA and SQIVND (reference sequence). Assay used: immunoSEQ multiplex PCR; TCRdb lists only in-frame clones, some missing. The sample comprises roughly 640,000 clones, less than 98% of which are singletons, and approximately 0.057% rests with the top ten. Sequenced material: naive CD4+ T cells sorted from blood. Subset reported: CD45RA+ positively selected. The receptor's source is a woman aged 25 to 39 in good health. The chain carries TRBV19 and TRBJ2-2; the D call may be TRBD1 or TRBD2 (5 bases each). The CDR3 loop is CASSRGHTDTGELFF. The CDR3 DNA is TGTGCCAGTAGTCGGGGCCACACGGACACCGGGGAGCTGTTTTTT.